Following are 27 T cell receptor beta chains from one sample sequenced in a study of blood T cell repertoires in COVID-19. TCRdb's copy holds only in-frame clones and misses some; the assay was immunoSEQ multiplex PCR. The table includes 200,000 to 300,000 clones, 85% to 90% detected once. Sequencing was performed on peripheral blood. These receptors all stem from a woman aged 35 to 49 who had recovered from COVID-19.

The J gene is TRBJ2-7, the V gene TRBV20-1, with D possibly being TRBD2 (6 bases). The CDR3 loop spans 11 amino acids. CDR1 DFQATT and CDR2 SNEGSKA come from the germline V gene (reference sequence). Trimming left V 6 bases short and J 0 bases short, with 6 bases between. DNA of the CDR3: TGCAGTGCCGGGAGCTCCTACGAGCAGTACTTC. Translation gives CSAGSSYEQYF.

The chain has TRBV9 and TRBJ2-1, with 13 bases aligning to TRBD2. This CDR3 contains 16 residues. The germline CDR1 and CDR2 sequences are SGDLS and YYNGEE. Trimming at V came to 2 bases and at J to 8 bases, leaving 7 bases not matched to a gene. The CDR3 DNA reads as TGTGCCAGCAGCGTGCAGAGGACTAGCGGGAGCCATGAGCAGTTCTTC. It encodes CASSVQRTSGSHEQFF.

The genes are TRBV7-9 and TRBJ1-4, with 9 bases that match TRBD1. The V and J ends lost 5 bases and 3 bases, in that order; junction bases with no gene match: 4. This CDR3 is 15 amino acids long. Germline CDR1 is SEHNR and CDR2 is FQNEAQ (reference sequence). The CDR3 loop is CASSPGTGSNEKLFF. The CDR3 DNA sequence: TGTGCCAGCAGCCCCGGGACAGGGTCTAATGAAAAACTGTTTTTT.

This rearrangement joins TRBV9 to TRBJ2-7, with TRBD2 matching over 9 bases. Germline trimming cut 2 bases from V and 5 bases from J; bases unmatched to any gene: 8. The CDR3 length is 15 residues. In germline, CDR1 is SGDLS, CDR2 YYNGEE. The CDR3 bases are TGTGCCAGCAGCGTGGTTGCGGGAGGGCCGAACGAGCAGTACTTC. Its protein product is CASSVVAGGPNEQYF.

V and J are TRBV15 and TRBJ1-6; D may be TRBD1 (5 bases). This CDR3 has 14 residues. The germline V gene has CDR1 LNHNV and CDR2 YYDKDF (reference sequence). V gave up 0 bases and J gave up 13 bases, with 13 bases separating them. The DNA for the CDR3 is TGTGCCACCAGCAGAGATCTGGCGGGGCCGCCCCTCCACTTT. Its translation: CATSRDLAGPPLHF.

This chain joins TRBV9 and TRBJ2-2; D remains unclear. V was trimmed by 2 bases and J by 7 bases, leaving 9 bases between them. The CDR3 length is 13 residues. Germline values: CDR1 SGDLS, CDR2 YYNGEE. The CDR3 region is CASSVRAGGELFF. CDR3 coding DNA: TGTGCCAGCAGCGTTCGCGCCGGCGGGGAGCTGTTTTTT.

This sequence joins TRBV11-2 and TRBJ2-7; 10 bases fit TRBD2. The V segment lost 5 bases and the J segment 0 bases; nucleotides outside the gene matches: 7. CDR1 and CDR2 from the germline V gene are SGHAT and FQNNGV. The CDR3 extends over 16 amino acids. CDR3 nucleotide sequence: TGTGCCAGCAGCCCCCCGGGACTAGCGAGCTCCTACGAGCAGTACTTC. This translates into CASSPPGLASSYEQYF.

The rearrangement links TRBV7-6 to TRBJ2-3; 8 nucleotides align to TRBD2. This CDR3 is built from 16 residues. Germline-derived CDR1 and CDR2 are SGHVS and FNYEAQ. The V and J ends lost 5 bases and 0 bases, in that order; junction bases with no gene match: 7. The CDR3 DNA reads TGTGCCAGCAGCCCGACCCCTAGCGGGAGCACAGATACGCAGTATTTT. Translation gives CASSPTPSGSTDTQYF.

CDR3 nucleotides: TGTGCCAGCAGCCAAGATCGTACCCGGGAAACCTACGAGCAGTACTTC. Translated: CASSQDRTRETYEQYF. J is TRBJ2-7 and V is TRBV14, with D perhaps matching TRBD2 (5 bases). Trimming took 0 bases from V and 2 from J, leaving 14 bases between them. This CDR3 is built from 16 residues. Germline-derived CDR1 and CDR2 are SGHDN and FVKESK.

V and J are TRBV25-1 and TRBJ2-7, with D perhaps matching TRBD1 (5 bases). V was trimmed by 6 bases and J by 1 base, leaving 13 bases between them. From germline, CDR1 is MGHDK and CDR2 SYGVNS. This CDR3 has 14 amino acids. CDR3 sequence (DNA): TGTGCCAGCAGCCCCAAGGGGTGGTCCTACGAGCAGTACTTC. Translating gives CASSPKGWSYEQYF.

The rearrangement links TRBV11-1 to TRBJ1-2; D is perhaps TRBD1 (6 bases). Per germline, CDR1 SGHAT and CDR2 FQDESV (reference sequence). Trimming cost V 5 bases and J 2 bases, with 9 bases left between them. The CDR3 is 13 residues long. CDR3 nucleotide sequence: TGTGCCAGCAGCCAGGGGCCCAACTATGGCTACACCTTC. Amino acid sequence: CASSQGPNYGYTF.

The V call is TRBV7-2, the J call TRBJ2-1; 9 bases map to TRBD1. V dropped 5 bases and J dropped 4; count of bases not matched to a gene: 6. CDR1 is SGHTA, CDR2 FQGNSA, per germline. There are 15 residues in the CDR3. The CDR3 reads CASSADRGAYNEQFF. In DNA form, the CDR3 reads TGTGCCAGCAGCGCAGACAGGGGGGCGTACAATGAGCAGTTCTTC. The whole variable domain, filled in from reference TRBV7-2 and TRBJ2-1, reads GAGVSQSPSNKVTEKGKDVELRCDPISGHTALYWYRQSLGQGLEFLIYFQGNSAPDKSGLPSDRFSAERTGGSVSTLTIQRTQQEDSAVYLCASSADRGAYNEQFFGPGTRLTVL.

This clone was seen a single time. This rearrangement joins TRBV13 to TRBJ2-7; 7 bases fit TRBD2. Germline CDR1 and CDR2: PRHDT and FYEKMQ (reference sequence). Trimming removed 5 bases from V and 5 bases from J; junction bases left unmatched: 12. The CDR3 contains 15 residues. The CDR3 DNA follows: TGTGCCAGCAGCGAGCGGGGCCCGGCCGGCCACGAGCAGTACTTC. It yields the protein CASSERGPAGHEQYF.

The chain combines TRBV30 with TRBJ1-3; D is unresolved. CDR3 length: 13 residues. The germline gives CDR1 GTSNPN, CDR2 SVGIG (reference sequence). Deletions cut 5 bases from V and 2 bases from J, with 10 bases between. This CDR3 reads CAWGPGTGNTIYF. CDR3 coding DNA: TGTGCCTGGGGGCCGGGAACTGGAAACACCATATATTTT.

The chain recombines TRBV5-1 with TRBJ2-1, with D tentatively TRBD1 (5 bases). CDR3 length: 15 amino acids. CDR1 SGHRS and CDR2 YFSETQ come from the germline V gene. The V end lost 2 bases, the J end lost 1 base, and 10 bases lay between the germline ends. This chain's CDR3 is CASSFGQGSYNEQFF. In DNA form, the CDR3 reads TGCGCCAGCAGCTTTGGGCAGGGATCCTACAATGAGCAGTTCTTC.

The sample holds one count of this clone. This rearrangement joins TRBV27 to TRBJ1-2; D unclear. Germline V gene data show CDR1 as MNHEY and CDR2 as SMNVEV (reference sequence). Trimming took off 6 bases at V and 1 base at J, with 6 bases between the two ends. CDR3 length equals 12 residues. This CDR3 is CASRTGNYGYTF. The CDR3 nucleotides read TGTGCCAGCAGGACGGGTAACTATGGCTACACCTTC.

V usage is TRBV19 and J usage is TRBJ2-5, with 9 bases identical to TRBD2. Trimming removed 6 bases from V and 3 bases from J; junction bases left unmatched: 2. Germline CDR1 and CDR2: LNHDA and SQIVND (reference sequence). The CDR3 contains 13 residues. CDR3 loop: CASSRTSEETQYF. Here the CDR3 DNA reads TGTGCCAGTAGCAGGACTAGCGAAGAGACCCAGTACTTC.

The CDR3 nucleotides are TGTGCCAGCAGCATAGGGGGGCCAGCTGGAAACACCATATATTTT. Translating gives CASSIGGPAGNTIYF. The rearrangement links TRBV11-3 to TRBJ1-3; tentatively, D is TRBD1 (6 bases). The germline gives CDR1 SGHNT, CDR2 YENEEA. V lost 5 bases and J lost 2, with 13 bases in between. This CDR3 is 15 amino acids long.

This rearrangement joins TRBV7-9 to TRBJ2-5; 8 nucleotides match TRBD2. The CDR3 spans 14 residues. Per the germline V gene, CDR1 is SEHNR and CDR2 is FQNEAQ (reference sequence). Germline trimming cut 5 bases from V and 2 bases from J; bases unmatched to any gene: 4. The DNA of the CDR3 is TGTGCCAGCAGCCAACTAGCGGCACAAGAGACCCAGTACTTC. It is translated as CASSQLAAQETQYF.

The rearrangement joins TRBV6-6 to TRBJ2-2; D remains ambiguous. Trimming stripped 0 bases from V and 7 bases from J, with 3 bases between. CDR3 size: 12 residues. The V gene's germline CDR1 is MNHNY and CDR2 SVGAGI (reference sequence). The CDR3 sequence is CASSYSGGELFF. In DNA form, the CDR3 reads TGTGCCAGCAGTTACTCCGGCGGGGAGCTGTTTTTT.

The DNA of the CDR3 is TGTGCCAGCAGCTTGGGGCCGCGGGGGGATGTGAACACTGAAGCTTTCTTT. It translates to CASSLGPRGDVNTEAFF. This rearrangement joins TRBV11-2 to TRBJ1-1, with D possibly TRBD1 on 5 matching bases. The germline V gene has CDR1 SGHAT and CDR2 FQNNGV. The CDR3 runs 17 residues. V was pared by 3 bases and J by 0 bases, with 17 bases between.

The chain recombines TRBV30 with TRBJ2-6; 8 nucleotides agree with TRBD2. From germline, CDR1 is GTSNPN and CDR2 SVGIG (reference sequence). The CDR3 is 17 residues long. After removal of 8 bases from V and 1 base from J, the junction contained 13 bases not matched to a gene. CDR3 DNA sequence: TGTGCCGCAAACCCCCTAGCGGGTATATCTGGGGCCAACGTCCTGACTTTC. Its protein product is CAANPLAGISGANVLTF. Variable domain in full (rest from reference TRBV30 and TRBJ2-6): SQTIHQWPATLVQPVGSPLSLECTVEGTSNPNLYWYRQAAGRGLQLLFYSVGIGQISSEVPQNLSASRPQDRQFILSSKKLLLSDSGFYLCAANPLAGISGANVLTFGAGSRLTVL.

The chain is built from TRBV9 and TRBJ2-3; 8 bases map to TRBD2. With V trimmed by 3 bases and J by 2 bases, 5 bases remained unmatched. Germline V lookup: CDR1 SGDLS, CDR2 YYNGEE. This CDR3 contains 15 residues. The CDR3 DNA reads TGTGCCAGCAGCGGGGGACTAGTAACCACAGATACGCAGTATTTT. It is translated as CASSGGLVTTDTQYF. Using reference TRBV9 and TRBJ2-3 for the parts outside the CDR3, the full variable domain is DSGVTQTPKHLITATGQRVTLRCSPRSGDLSVYWYQQSLDQGLQFLIQYYNGEERAKGNILERFSAQQFPDLHSELNLSSLELGDSALYFCASSGGLVTTDTQYFGPGTRLTVL.

CDR3: CASSLERGSGYTF. The CDR3 region has the DNA TGTGCCAGCAGCTTAGAAAGGGGTAGTGGCTACACCTTC. This chain uses TRBV7-3 with TRBJ1-2; tentatively, D is TRBD1 (5 bases). Germline V gene lookup returns CDR1 SGHTA and CDR2 FQGTGA. The ends were cut back, 2 bases at V and 7 bases at J, with 11 bases in the middle. The CDR3 is 13 amino acids.

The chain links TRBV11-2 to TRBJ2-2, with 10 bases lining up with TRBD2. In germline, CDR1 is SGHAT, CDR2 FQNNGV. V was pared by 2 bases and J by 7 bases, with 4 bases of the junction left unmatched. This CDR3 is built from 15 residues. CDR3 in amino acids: CASSLLAGEGGELFF. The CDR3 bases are TGTGCCAGCAGCTTACTAGCGGGAGAGGGCGGGGAGCTGTTTTTT.

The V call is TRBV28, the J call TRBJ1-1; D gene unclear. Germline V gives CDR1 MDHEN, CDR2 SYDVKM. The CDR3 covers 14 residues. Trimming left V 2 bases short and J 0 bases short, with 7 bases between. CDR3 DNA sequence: TGTGCCAGCAGTTTAGACTACCTGAACACTGAAGCTTTCTTT. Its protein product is CASSLDYLNTEAFF.

CDR3 region: CASSPLSVVPASTDTQYF. CDR3 in DNA: TGTGCCAGCTCCCCTCTTTCGGTCGTCCCTGCTAGCACAGATACGCAGTATTTT. The rearrangement uses TRBV18 and TRBJ2-3; no clear D. Trimming pared 6 bases from V and 0 bases from J, leaving 22 bases between. Germline V gene lookup returns CDR1 KGHSH and CDR2 LQKENI. The CDR3 loop spans 18 amino acids.